Sequencing of this TCR beta chain was carried out in a study of blood T cell repertoires in COVID-19. Study information: Acute and convalescent COVID-19 samples came from the United States, Italy and Spain. T cells, B-cell-depleted T cells, or PBMCs provided the cDNA or gDNA that served as material.

The protocol was immunoSEQ multiplex PCR, while the TCRdb copy is restricted to in-frame clones and leaves out a portion. This table holds 200,000 to 300,000 clones, about 83% found once. This CDR3 region has 14 residues. The germline V and J ends were trimmed by 7 bases and 1 base, with 13 bases remaining between them. Per the germline V gene, CDR1 is SGHRS and CDR2 is YFSETQ. The TCR was taken from a human donor in a cohort sampled during active COVID-19. The V gene is TRBV5-1, the J gene TRBJ2-3; maybe TRBD2 (5 bases). The sequenced sample consisted of peripheral blood. CDR3 nucleotides: TGCGCCAGCTGGGGAGACACAGGCACAGATACGCAGTATTTT. Encoded protein: CASWGDTGTDTQYF.